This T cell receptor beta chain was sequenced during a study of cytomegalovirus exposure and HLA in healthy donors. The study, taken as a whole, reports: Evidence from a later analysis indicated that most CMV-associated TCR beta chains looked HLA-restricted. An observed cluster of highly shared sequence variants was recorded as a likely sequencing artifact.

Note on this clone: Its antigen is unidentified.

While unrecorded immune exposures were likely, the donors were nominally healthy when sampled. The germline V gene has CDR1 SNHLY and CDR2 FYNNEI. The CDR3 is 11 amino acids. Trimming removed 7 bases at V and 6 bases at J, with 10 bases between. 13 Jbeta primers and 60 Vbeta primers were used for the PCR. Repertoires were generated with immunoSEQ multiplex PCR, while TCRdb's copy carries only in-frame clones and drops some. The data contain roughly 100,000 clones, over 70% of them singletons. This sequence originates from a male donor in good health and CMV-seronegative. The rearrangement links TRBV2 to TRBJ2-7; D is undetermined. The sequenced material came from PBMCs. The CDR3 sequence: CASTTGGEQYF. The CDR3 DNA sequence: TGTGCCAGCACCACGGGTGGCGAGCAGTACTTC.